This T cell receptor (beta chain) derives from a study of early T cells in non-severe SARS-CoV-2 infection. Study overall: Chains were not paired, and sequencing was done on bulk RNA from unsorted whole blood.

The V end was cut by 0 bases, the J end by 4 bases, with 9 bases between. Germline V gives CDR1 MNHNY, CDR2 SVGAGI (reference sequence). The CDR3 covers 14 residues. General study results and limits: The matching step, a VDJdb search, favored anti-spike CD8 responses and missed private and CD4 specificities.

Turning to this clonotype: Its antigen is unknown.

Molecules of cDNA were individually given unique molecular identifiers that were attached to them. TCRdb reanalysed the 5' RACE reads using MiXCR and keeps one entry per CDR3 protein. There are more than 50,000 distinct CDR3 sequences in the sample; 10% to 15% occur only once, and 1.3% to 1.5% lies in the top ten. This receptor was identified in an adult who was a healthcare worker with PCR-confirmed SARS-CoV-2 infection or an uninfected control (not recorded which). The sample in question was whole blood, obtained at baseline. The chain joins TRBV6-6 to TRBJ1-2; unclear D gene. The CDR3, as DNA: TGTGCCAGCAGTTACTCGAGCCCGGGCTATGGCTACACCTTC. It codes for CASSYSSPGYGYTF.